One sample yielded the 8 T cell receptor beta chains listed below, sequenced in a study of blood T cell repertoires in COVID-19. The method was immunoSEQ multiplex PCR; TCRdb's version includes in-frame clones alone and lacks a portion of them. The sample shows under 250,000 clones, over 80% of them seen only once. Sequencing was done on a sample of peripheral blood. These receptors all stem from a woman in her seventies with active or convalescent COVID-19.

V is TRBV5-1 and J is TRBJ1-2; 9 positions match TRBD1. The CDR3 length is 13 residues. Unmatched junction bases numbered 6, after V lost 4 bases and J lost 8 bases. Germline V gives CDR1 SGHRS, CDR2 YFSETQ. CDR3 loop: CASSEGQGDGYTF. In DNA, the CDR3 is TGCGCCAGCAGCGAGGGACAGGGAGACGGCTACACCTTC.

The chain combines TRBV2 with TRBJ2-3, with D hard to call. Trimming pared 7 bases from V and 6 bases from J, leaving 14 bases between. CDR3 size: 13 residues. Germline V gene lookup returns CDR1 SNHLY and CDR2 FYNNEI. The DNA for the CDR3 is TGTGCCAGCAAGGAGACCGAGACGGATACGCAGTATTTT. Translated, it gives CASKETETDTQYF.

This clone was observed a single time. DNA of the CDR3: TGTGCCAGCAGCCATTCCCCCTATACTAGCGGGAGGCTGAGGGAGCAGTACTTC. Its translation: CASSHSPYTSGRLREQYF. V usage is TRBV14 and J usage is TRBJ2-7; TRBD2 matches 12 bases. This CDR3 is built from 18 residues. The J segment lost 7 bases and the V segment lost 3 bases, leaving 16 bases of the junction unmatched. In germline, CDR1 is SGHDN, CDR2 FVKESK.

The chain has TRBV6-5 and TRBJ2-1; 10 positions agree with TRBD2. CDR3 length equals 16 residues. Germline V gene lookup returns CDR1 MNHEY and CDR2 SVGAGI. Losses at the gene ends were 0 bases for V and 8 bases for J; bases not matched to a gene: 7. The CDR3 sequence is CASSYSWTSGLYEQFF. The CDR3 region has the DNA TGTGCCAGCAGTTACTCTTGGACTAGCGGTCTGTATGAGCAGTTCTTC.

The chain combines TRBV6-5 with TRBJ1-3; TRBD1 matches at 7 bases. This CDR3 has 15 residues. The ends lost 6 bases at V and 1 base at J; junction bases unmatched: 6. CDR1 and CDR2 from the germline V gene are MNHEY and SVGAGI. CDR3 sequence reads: CASRDQDRSGNTIYF. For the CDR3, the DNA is TGTGCCAGCAGGGACCAGGACAGGTCTGGAAACACCATATATTTT.

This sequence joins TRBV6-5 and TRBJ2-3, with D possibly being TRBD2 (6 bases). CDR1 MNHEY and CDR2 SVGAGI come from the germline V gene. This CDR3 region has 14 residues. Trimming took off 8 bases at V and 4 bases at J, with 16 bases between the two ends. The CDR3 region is CASEGEEIPDTQYF. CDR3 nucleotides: TGTGCCAGCGAAGGGGAGGAGATACCAGATACGCAGTATTTT.

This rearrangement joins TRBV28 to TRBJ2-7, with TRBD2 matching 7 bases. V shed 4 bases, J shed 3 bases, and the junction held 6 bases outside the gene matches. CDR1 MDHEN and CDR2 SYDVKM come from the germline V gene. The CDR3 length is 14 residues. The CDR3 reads CASSSAGEVYEQYF. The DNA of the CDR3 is TGTGCCAGCAGTTCCGCGGGAGAAGTCTACGAGCAGTACTTC.

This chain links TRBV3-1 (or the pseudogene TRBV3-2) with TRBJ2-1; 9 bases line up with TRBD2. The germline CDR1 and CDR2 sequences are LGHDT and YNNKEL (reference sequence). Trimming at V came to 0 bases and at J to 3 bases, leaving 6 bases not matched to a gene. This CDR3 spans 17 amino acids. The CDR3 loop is CASSQDVATSGYNEQFF. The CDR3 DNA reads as TGTGCCAGCAGCCAAGATGTCGCGACTAGCGGCTACAATGAGCAGTTCTTC.